This TCR beta chain was obtained from a study of blood T cell repertoires in COVID-19. The table came from immunoSEQ multiplex PCR; TCRdb's copy has only in-frame clones and leaves some out. The top ten hold roughly 7.7% of the sample, which has 150,000 to 200,000 clones, roughly 86% seen once. The CDR3 totals 15 residues. Germline CDR1 reads MNHEY; CDR2 reads SMNVEV (reference sequence). With 3 bases removed from V and 1 base from J, the gap between germline ends came to 11 bases. The TCR comes from a man aged 40-50 years who had recovered from COVID-19. The sequenced sample consisted of peripheral blood. The chain couples TRBV27 to TRBJ2-3; D ambiguous. CDR3: CASSLPSKGTDTQYF. The CDR3 bases are TGTGCCAGCAGTTTGCCTAGTAAGGGCACAGATACGCAGTATTTT.